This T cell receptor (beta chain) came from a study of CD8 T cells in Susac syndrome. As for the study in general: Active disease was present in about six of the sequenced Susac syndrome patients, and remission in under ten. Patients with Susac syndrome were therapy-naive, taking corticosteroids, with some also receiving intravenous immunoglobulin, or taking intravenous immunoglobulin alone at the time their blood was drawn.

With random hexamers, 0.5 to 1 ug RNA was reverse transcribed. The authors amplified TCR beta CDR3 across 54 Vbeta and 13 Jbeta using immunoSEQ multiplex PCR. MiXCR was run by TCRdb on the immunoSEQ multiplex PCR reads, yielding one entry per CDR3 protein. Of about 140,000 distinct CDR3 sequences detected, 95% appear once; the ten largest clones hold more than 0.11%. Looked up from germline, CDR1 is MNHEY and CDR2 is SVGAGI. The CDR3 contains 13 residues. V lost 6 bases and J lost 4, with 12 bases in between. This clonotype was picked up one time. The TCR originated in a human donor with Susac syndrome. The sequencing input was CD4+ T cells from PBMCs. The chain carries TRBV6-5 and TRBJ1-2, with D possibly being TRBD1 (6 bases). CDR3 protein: CASRLRGGYGYTF. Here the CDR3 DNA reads TGTGCCAGCAGACTCAGGGGAGGCTATGGCTACACCTTC.